One sample yielded the 29 T cell receptor beta chains listed below, sequenced in a study of blood T cell repertoires in COVID-19. Profiling relied on immunoSEQ multiplex PCR, and the TCRdb table lists in-frame clones only, not all of them. Counted here are approximately 150,000 clones, about 84% occurring once; the ten biggest clones make up 5%. Sequencing was done on a sample of peripheral blood. These TCRs come from a woman in her fifties or sixties with acute or convalescent COVID-19.

The genes are TRBV21-1 and TRBJ1-3; the table's D gene call, TRBD1, was not cross checked with the DNA. TRBV21-1 is flagged as a pseudogene. The CDR3 consists of 16 residues. The CDR3 is CASSKDGQGAGNTIYF. In DNA form, the CDR3 reads TGTGCCAGCAGCAAAGATGGCCAGGGCGCAGGAAACACCATATATTTT.

The rearrangement uses TRBV18 and TRBJ1-6; D perhaps matches TRBD1 (5 bases). The V end lost 5 bases, the J end lost 7 bases, and 18 bases lay between the germline ends. The germline V gene has CDR1 KGHSH and CDR2 LQKENI. The CDR3 sequence is 16 residues long. The CDR3 reads CASSIDAQGGNSPLHF. Here the CDR3 DNA reads TGTGCCAGCTCAATAGACGCTCAGGGAGGAAATTCACCCCTCCACTTT.

The chain recombines TRBV6-5 with TRBJ1-1, with 8 bases lining up with TRBD1. The CDR3 consists of 14 residues. With V trimmed by 0 bases and J by 10 bases, 7 bases remained unmatched. Germline V gene lookup returns CDR1 MNHEY and CDR2 SVGAGI. The CDR3, as DNA: TGTGCCAGCAGTTACTCGATAATGCAGGGGGCAGCTTTCTTT. Translated, it gives CASSYSIMQGAAFF.

The chain recombines TRBV24-1 with TRBJ2-3; TRBD1 matches 10 bases. CDR3 length: 15 amino acids. Germline V gene sequence: CDR1 KGHDR, CDR2 SFDVKD. V shed 9 bases, J shed 5 bases, and the junction held 10 bases outside the gene matches. CDR3: CATASGQGNRDTQYF. The CDR3 bases are TGTGCCACCGCCTCGGGACAGGGGAATCGAGATACGCAGTATTTT.

The rearrangement links TRBV18 to TRBJ1-1; D uncertain. This CDR3 region has 12 residues. Germline V gene sequence: CDR1 KGHSH, CDR2 LQKENI. V gave up 5 bases and J gave up 4 bases, with 8 bases separating them. CDR3 protein: CASSTAGTEAFF. The CDR3 bases are TGTGCCAGCTCAACCGCAGGCACTGAAGCTTTCTTT. Full variable domain (missing parts from reference TRBV18 and TRBJ1-1): NAGVMQNPRHLVRRRGQEARLRCSPMKGHSHVYWYRQLPEEGLKFMVYLQKENIIDESGMPKERFSAEFPKEGPSILRIQQVVRGDSAAYFCASSTAGTEAFFGQGTRLTVV.

This chain uses TRBV5-1 with TRBJ2-1; TRBD2 matches at 8 bases. Trimming took 0 bases from V and 7 from J; bases not matched to a gene: 3. This CDR3 is 14 amino acids long. Germline CDR1 SGHRS, CDR2 YFSETQ. The DNA of the CDR3 is TGCGCCAGCAGCTTGGAGTCTAGCGGGAATGAGCAGTTCTTC. Its translation: CASSLESSGNEQFF.

The rearrangement uses TRBV24-1 and TRBJ2-3; no clear D gene. The V gene's germline CDR1 is KGHDR and CDR2 SFDVKD. The CDR3 is made up of 13 amino acids. With 3 bases removed from V and 6 bases from J, the gap between germline ends came to 9 bases. CDR3 region: CATSDPLLDTQYF. In DNA form, the CDR3 reads TGTGCCACCAGTGATCCTCTTCTGGATACGCAGTATTTT.

V and J are TRBV2 and TRBJ2-7, with D maybe TRBD1 (6 bases). V was shortened by 6 bases and J by 2 bases, with 14 bases between the two germline ends. Germline CDR1 and CDR2: SNHLY and FYNNEI. This CDR3 has 14 amino acids. The CDR3 nucleotides are TGTGCCAGCAGATACAGGGCTGGGGCCTACGAGCAGTACTTC. This translates into CASRYRAGAYEQYF.

The chain employs TRBV7-3 and TRBJ2-3, with 10 bases fitting TRBD2. The V and J ends lost 5 bases and 6 bases, in that order; junction bases with no gene match: 5. The V gene's germline CDR1 is SGHTA and CDR2 FQGTGA. The CDR3 length is 14 residues. The CDR3 region is CASSPSGGADTQYF. The CDR3 DNA follows: TGTGCCAGCAGCCCAAGCGGGGGGGCGGATACGCAGTATTTT.

This clone was detected only once. V gene TRBV7-3 combines with J gene TRBJ2-7; D gene ambiguous. Trimming took off 1 base at V and 7 bases at J, with 11 bases between the two ends. Germline values: CDR1 SGHTA, CDR2 FQGTGA. The CDR3 has 13 residues. CDR3 DNA: TGTGCCAGCAGCTTAAATCCCCCCGGGGAGCAGTACTTC. The encoded protein is CASSLNPPGEQYF. Full variable domain (outside the CDR3, taken from reference TRBV7-3 and TRBJ2-7): GAGVSQTPSNKVTEKGKYVELRCDPISGHTALYWYRQSLGQGPEFLIYFQGTGAADDSGLPNDRFFAVRPEGSVSTLKIQRTERGDSAVYLCASSLNPPGEQYFGPGTRLTVT.

The chain links TRBV5-1 to TRBJ1-5, with 7 bases fitting TRBD1. This CDR3 region has 15 residues. V shed 4 bases and J 5 bases; nucleotides not matched to a gene: 9. Germline V CDR1 and CDR2: SGHRS, YFSETQ. CDR3 sequence: CASSISGTEHQPQHF. DNA of the CDR3: TGCGCCAGCAGCATATCCGGGACAGAGCATCAGCCCCAGCATTTT.

This clone was counted a single time. The CDR3 sequence: CASSFNQVRTLEEGYTF. For the CDR3, the DNA is TGTGCCAGCAGCTTCAATCAAGTAAGGACATTGGAAGAGGGCTACACCTTC. The chain recombines TRBV7-9 with TRBJ1-2; possibly TRBD1 for D (5 bases). Looked up from germline, CDR1 is SEHNR and CDR2 is FQNEAQ (reference sequence). Between the trimmed V and J ends, which lost 3 bases and 8 bases, there was a span of 25 bases. The CDR3 totals 17 residues.

A few counts support this clone. The rearrangement links TRBV19 to TRBJ1-2; TRBD1 might be the D (6 bases). This CDR3 has 13 residues. Germline CDR1 LNHDA, CDR2 SQIVND (reference sequence). Trimming removed 9 bases from V and 2 bases from J, with 13 bases in between. CDR3 amino acids: CASTAGGNYGYTF. The DNA for the CDR3 is TGTGCCAGCACAGCGGGGGGCAACTATGGCTACACCTTC.

The chain links TRBV16 to TRBJ1-1; perhaps TRBD1 as D (6 bases). Germline V gives CDR1 KGHSY, CDR2 FQNENV. With 3 bases removed from V and 5 bases from J, the gap between germline ends came to 16 bases. The length of the CDR3 is 15 residues. The CDR3 DNA is TGTGCCAGCAGCCAGCAACCACAGGGAGATACTGAAGCTTTCTTT. It encodes CASSQQPQGDTEAFF.

CDR3 protein: CASSQETGQETQYF. The DNA of the CDR3 is TGTGCCAGCAGCCAAGAGACAGGGCAAGAGACCCAGTACTTC. V gene TRBV3-1 (or the pseudogene TRBV3-2) combines with J gene TRBJ2-5; TRBD1 matches at 7 bases. The germline CDR1 and CDR2 sequences are LGHDT and YNNKEL (reference sequence). V was pared by 0 bases and J by 2 bases, with 0 bases of the junction left unmatched. The CDR3 is 14 residues long.

This sequence joins TRBV24-1 and TRBJ2-1, with 8 nucleotides matching TRBD2. J gave up 9 bases and V 4 bases, and 7 bases lay outside the gene matches. CDR1 and CDR2 from the germline V gene are KGHDR and SFDVKD. This CDR3 has 14 residues. The CDR3: CATSDSPGGREQFF. Here the CDR3 DNA reads TGTGCCACCAGTGACTCGCCGGGGGGGCGTGAGCAGTTCTTC.

The chain employs TRBV7-3 and TRBJ2-2, with 7 nucleotides matching TRBD1. Germline V gives CDR1 SGHTA, CDR2 FQGTGA. The CDR3 is 15 residues long. Unmatched junction bases numbered 3, after V lost 0 bases and J lost 5 bases. DNA for the CDR3: TGTGCCAGCAGCTTAACAGGGGGCGGAACCGGGGAGCTGTTTTTT. Translating it yields CASSLTGGGTGELFF.

The chain has TRBV11-2 and TRBJ2-1, with 14 positions matching TRBD2. V dropped 4 bases and J dropped 7; count of bases not matched to a gene: 15. Germline CDR1 and CDR2: SGHAT and FQNNGV. The CDR3 contains 19 residues. The DNA of the CDR3 is TGTGCCAGCAGCTCCGGACCTGGACTAGCGGGGGGTATAGGAAATGAGCAGTTCTTC. This translates into CASSSGPGLAGGIGNEQFF.

The chain combines TRBV7-8 with TRBJ1-4, with 8 bases fitting TRBD1. The CDR3 covers 16 residues. CDR1 and CDR2 (germline): SGHVS, FQNEAQ. The V gene end was trimmed by 5 bases and the J gene end by 7 bases; junction bases not matched to a gene: 12. The CDR3 DNA reads as TGTGCCAGCAGCCTGACGCTAGGACAGGGATTTGAAAAACTGTTTTTT. This translates into CASSLTLGQGFEKLFF.

This rearrangement joins TRBV28 to TRBJ1-1, with D tentatively TRBD1 (5 bases). The CDR3 is 15 amino acids. CDR1 and CDR2 (germline): MDHEN, SYDVKM. Trimming took off 4 bases at V and 5 bases at J, with 17 bases between the two ends. In DNA form, the CDR3 reads TGTGCCAGCAGTTCCCCGAGCGGGGGGATAACTGAAGCTTTCTTT. It is translated as CASSSPSGGITEAFF.

The chain couples TRBV27 to TRBJ1-1, with no clear D. V was pared by 4 bases and J by 0 bases, with 12 bases between. The CDR3 is made up of 15 amino acids. CDR1 is MNHEY and CDR2 is SMNVEV in the germline V gene (reference sequence). In DNA form, the CDR3 reads TGTGCCAGCAGTTCTCGGTTTGAGGTGAACACTGAAGCTTTCTTT. Its protein product is CASSSRFEVNTEAFF.

This clone was counted a few times. This chain links TRBV19 with TRBJ2-3; tentative D call: TRBD1 (5 bases). V lost 5 bases to trimming and J lost 0 bases, with 18 bases between them. CDR1 LNHDA and CDR2 SQIVND come from the germline V gene (reference sequence). The CDR3 consists of 17 residues. CDR3: CASSPLWGGPSTDTQYF. DNA of the CDR3: TGTGCCAGTAGTCCCTTGTGGGGCGGTCCTAGCACAGATACGCAGTATTTT. Based on the CDR3 plus reference TRBV19 and TRBJ2-3, the full variable domain is DGGITQSPKYLFRKEGQNVTLSCEQNLNHDAMYWYRQDPGQGLRLIYYSQIVNDFQKGDIAEGYSVSREKKESFPLTVTSAQKNPTAFYLCASSPLWGGPSTDTQYFGPGTRLTVL.

The V gene is TRBV19, the J gene TRBJ2-3; TRBD2 matches at 8 bases. Germline CDR1 reads LNHDA; CDR2 reads SQIVND (reference sequence). V dropped 10 bases and J dropped 1; count of bases not matched to a gene: 4. This CDR3 region has 13 residues. The CDR3 spells CATRGGGTDTQYF. CDR3 nucleotide sequence: TGTGCCACACGGGGGGGCGGCACAGATACGCAGTATTTT.

CDR3 region: CASSTVGQGVQAFF. In DNA, the CDR3 is TGTGCCAGCAGCACGGTGGGACAGGGAGTTCAAGCTTTCTTT. This rearrangement joins TRBV11-2 to TRBJ1-1, with 9 bases fitting TRBD1. The CDR3 has 14 amino acids. From germline, CDR1 is SGHAT and CDR2 FQNNGV. J gave up 9 bases and V 5 bases, and 10 bases lay outside the gene matches.

J is TRBJ2-5 and V is TRBV27; 7 bases agree with TRBD1. Germline loops: CDR1 MNHEY, CDR2 SMNVEV (reference sequence). Germline trimming cut 0 bases from V and 1 base from J; bases unmatched to any gene: 5. The CDR3 extends over 16 amino acids. The CDR3 spells CASSLSFRGFQETQYF. DNA of the CDR3: TGTGCCAGCAGTTTATCTTTCAGGGGGTTCCAAGAGACCCAGTACTTC.

The chain carries TRBV6-5 and TRBJ1-1; 8 nucleotides align to TRBD1. Germline values: CDR1 MNHEY, CDR2 SVGAGI. With V trimmed by 7 bases and J by 5 bases, 9 bases remained unmatched. The CDR3 is 14 residues long. CDR3: CASNSDRVRTEAFF. The CDR3 coding sequence is TGTGCCAGCAACTCGGACAGGGTAAGGACTGAAGCTTTCTTT.

This clone was counted between two and nine times. The V gene is TRBV3-1 (or the pseudogene TRBV3-2), the J gene TRBJ2-3, with a weak D call TRBD1 (5 bases). The CDR3 totals 15 residues. The ends were cut back, 0 bases at V and 6 bases at J, with 13 bases in the middle. CDR1 is LGHDT, CDR2 YNNKEL, per germline (reference sequence). The CDR3 reads CASSQDFGQGDTQYF. The CDR3 nucleotides are TGTGCCAGCAGCCAAGATTTCGGACAAGGGGATACGCAGTATTTT.

This clone occurred a few times. The CDR3 DNA follows: TGTGCCAGCAGCGCCCAACTAGCGGGGGGGTATAGGGATGAGCAGTTCTTC. It codes for CASSAQLAGGYRDEQFF. This chain uses TRBV7-9 with TRBJ2-1, with 13 nucleotides matching TRBD2. Germline V gene sequence: CDR1 SEHNR, CDR2 FQNEAQ (reference sequence). This CDR3 region has 17 residues. Trimming removed 5 bases from V and 8 bases from J; junction bases left unmatched: 12.

The CDR3 DNA is TGTGCCACCTTACAGGAAGGTGACACTGAAGCTTTCTTT. Its translation is CATLQEGDTEAFF. The chain has TRBV7-2 and TRBJ1-1; D perhaps matches TRBD1 (5 bases). Germline values: CDR1 SGHTA, CDR2 FQGNSA. This CDR3 comprises 13 residues. Trimming took 10 bases from V and 3 from J, leaving 15 bases between them.